This paragraph reports one T cell receptor beta chain. Its cognate antigen has yet to be identified. No much larger clonotype is one base removed from it; base qualities were not supplied. The data were obtained in a study of blood T cell repertoires in COVID-19 (dated by TCRdb to 2019 to 2021). General notes on the study: The collaborator samples originated in the United States, Italy and Spain and spanned the acute and convalescent phases of COVID-19. The repertoires were released in a freely available public database intended as a resource for research on the immune response to SARS-CoV-2. A de-identified subject ID, COVID-19 status, age in years and sex were almost always included in the sample metadata. Samples were obtained from the ongoing ImmuneRACE study (first 160 participants) and from 1,000 to 1,500 subjects provided by 6 global collaborators. The prospective study material was composed of cDNA or gDNA derived from T cells, B-cell-depleted T cells, or PBMCs. Where HLA class I and class II types were available, the types were taken from metadata supplied by the sample provider, not from assay-based typing. Deeply sampled blood TCRbeta repertoires from subjects exposed to, actively infected with, or recovered from COVID-19 were included in the dataset.

One collaborating source in Seattle enrolled patients during active infection and followed them longitudinally through the course of disease. Each collaborating institution followed its own protocols to collect whole blood in K2EDTA tubes. For TCRbeta analysis, collaborator samples were shipped as frozen whole blood, as isolated PBMCs, or as DNA extracted from either sample type. Study-level results and caveats: How much clinical and demographic metadata was included differed by source and by participant, and the metadata was provided uncurated.

V is reduced by 0 bases and J by 5 bases, leaving a spacing of 10 bases between them. The CDR3, from cysteine to phenylalanine, totals 14 residues. Only the CDR3 portion is preserved as DNA: 42 bases, with reading frame beginning at the first base. In the germline V gene (reference sequence), CDR1 corresponds to SGHNT and CDR2 to YYREEE. The immunoSEQ Assay, a bias-controlled multiplex PCR, was used to amplify TCRbeta CDR3 regions from genomic DNA. The authors' analysis ran thus. Within the assay, amplification of reference gene primers was used to estimate how many nucleated cells each sample contained. Sequence reads were collapsed and filtered to measure the absolute abundance of every unique TCRbeta CDR3 rearrangement. For each sample, productive Simpson clonality was calculated as the square root of Simpson's diversity index over productive rearrangements. TCRdb obtained this table from immuneACCESS and retained in-frame rearrangements with V and J assigned. These tables miss some clones; where compared with another copy, unresolved V genes account for less than half of the shortfall, and the remainder is unexplained. V, J and clone size were drawn from that table, and D and trimming were deduced from the DNA. The sample table records about 240,000 clones; over 75% of these occur just once. The top ten constitute 4.5% to 5.5% of the sample.

The sequencing input was peripheral blood. Here the chain combines TRBV5-4 and TRBJ2-3, with the D gene call left open. The clonotype was recovered from a man aged 50 to 59 with COVID-19, enrolled during active disease. The DNA reads TGTGCCAGCAGCTTGGCCGGCAGCGAAGATACGCAGTATTTT. Its coded protein is CASSLAGSEDTQYF.